This TCR beta chain originates from a study of Graves' ophthalmopathy and Graves' hyperthyroidism. PBMCs were isolated by Ficoll-Paque density gradient centrifugation, using about 10 ml of fresh peripheral blood as the starting material. RNA transcripts were the template, and TCR beta CDR3 regions were amplified from them. First-round RT-PCR with HTBI primers preceded a second-round multiplex PCR. TCRdb passed the multiplex PCR reads through MiXCR, listing each CDR3 protein once. The sample shows 680,000 or so distinct CDR3 sequences, about 24% of them seen only once. In germline, CDR1 is SEHNR, CDR2 FQNEAQ (reference sequence). V gave up 4 bases and J gave up 5 bases; unmatched junction bases: 8. The CDR3 covers 14 residues. This clonotype was counted ten times or more.

Input material: peripheral blood. This chain links TRBV7-9 with TRBJ2-7; 7 nucleotides match TRBD1. The receptor was derived from a woman in her late teens or twenties with stable Graves' hyperthyroidism. Some clones in this sample may be carry-over from other donors' samples. The DNA for the CDR3 is TGTGCCAGCAGCTCCAGGGACAGTCCGAACGAGCAGTACTTC. Translation: CASSSRDSPNEQYF.